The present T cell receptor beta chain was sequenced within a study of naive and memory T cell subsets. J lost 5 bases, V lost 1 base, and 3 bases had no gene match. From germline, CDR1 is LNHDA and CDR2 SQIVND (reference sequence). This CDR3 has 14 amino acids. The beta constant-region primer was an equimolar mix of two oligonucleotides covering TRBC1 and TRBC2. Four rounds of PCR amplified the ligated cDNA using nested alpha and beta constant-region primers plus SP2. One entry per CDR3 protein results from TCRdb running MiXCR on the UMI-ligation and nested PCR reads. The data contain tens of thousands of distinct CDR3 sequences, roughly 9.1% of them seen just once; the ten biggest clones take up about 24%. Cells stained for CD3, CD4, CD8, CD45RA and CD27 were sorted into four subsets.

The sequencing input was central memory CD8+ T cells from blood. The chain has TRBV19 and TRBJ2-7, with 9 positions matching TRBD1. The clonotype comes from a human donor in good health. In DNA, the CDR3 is TGTGCCAGTAGTATAGCCGGACAGGGGAACGAGCAGTACTTC. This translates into CASSIAGQGNEQYF.